This is a list of T cell receptor beta chains from one sample in a study of shared clonotypes between healthy human individuals. This table comes from immunoSEQ multiplex PCR, and its TCRdb copy is limited to in-frame clones, with some not included. The sample includes more than 2 million clones, 93% of them seen just once. Material for sequencing was naive CD8+ T cells from PBMCs. These receptors were obtained from a man aged 18 to 29 in good health. Some clones in this sample may be carry-over from other donors' samples. CDR3s include the opening cysteine and the closing phenylalanine or tryptophan. A D gene is named only where the DNA matches it firmly. Expanded clones get a size class; other rows say once, few or many, or leave the size out.

V,size,D,J,DNA,CDR3
TRBV28,-,TRBD1,TRBJ2-2,TGTGCCAGCAGGGCTACAGGGGCGAACACCGGGGAGCTGTTTTTT,CASRATGANTGELFF
TRBV4-3,once,-,TRBJ2-7,TGCGCCAGCAGCCAAGATATGGATCAGCGGGTTTACGAGCAGTACTTC,CASSQDMDQRVYEQYF
TRBV19,-,-,TRBJ2-1,TGTGCCAGTAGTATAGACGACAGTTGGAATGAGCAGTTCTTC,CASSIDDSWNEQFF
TRBV27,-,-,TRBJ1-2,TGTGCCAGCAGTCCGGGTGGAGGGGCATCAGCTAACTATGGCTACACCTTC,CASSPGGGASANYGYTF
TRBV11-2,-,-,TRBJ2-1,TGTGCCAGCAGCTTCGGGAGTTTGGCCTACAATGAGCAGTTCTTC,CASSFGSLAYNEQFF
TRBV30,-,TRBD2,TRBJ2-7,TGTGCCTGGAGTGTGGGTTTTAGCGGGAGTTTTGCCGAGCAGTACTTC,CAWSVGFSGSFAEQYF
TRBV9,-,-,TRBJ2-5,TGTGCCAGCAGCGGGCGGACAATTGAGGGGGAGGAGACCCAGTACTTC,CASSGRTIEGEETQYF
TRBV9,-,-,TRBJ2-7,TGTGCCAGCAGCGTAGGGGAGGCCTACGAGCAGTACTTC,CASSVGEAYEQYF
TRBV27,-,-,TRBJ2-7,TGTGCCAGCAGTTTCGCGGGGACCTACGAGCAGTACTTC,CASSFAGTYEQYF
TRBV4-1,-,-,TRBJ2-7,TGCGCCAGCAGCCAACTGGGCGAGCAGTACTTC,CASSQLGEQYF
TRBV19,-,-,TRBJ1-4,TGTGCCAGTAGTCCCCGACTTGCAACTAATGAAAAACTGTTTTTT,CASSPRLATNEKLFF
TRBV14,-,TRBD2,TRBJ2-1,TGTGCCAGCAGCCTACTAGCGGTATACAATGAGCAGTTCTTC,CASSLLAVYNEQFF
TRBV29-1,few,TRBD1,TRBJ1-1,TGCAGCGTTGAAGACTGGAGGGACAGGCAAGCTTTCTTT,CSVEDWRDRQAFF
TRBV7-9,-,-,TRBJ1-5,TGTGCCAGCAGCTTAGGCGATAACGAAGACCAGCCCCAGCATTTT,CASSLGDNEDQPQHF
TRBV10-3,-,TRBD2,TRBJ2-7,TGTGCCATCAGTGAAAGAACTCGGACTAGCGGCTCCTACGAGCAGTACTTC,CAISERTRTSGSYEQYF
TRBV6-6,-,-,TRBJ1-2,TGTGCCAGCAGTTACTCGGAAGACATCTATGGCTACACCTTC,CASSYSEDIYGYTF
TRBV11-2,-,TRBD2,TRBJ2-1,TGTGCCAGCAGCTTACTAGCGGGAGTGCACAATGAGCAGTTCTTC,CASSLLAGVHNEQFF
TRBV28,-,TRBD2,TRBJ2-1,TGTGCCAGCAGTCTAGCGGGTTACAATGAGCAGTTCTTC,CASSLAGYNEQFF
TRBV10-3,-,-,TRBJ2-1,TGTGCCATCAAGGCAGGGGTGAACAATGAGCAGTTCTTC,CAIKAGVNNEQFF
TRBV7-9,-,-,TRBJ2-5,TGTGCCAGCAGCTTGACCATAAATCCCCAAGAGACCCAGTACTTC,CASSLTINPQETQYF
TRBV28,-,TRBD2,TRBJ2-1,TGTGCCAGCATCACTAGCGGGAGAGTCGATGAGCAGTTCTTC,CASITSGRVDEQFF
TRBV7-3,-,TRBD1,TRBJ2-1,TGTGCCAGCAGCCACGGGACAGCTTACAATGAGCAGTTCTTC,CASSHGTAYNEQFF
TRBV11-2,-,TRBD2,TRBJ2-5,TGTGCCAGCAGCTTCGGGGGGGCCCTGGAGACCCAGTACTTC,CASSFGGALETQYF
TRBV28,-,-,TRBJ1-2,TGTGCCAGCAGAAACTATGGCTACACCTTC,CASRNYGYTF
TRBV9,-,TRBD2,TRBJ2-1,TGTGCCAGCAGCGTAGAGGGACTACACAATGAGCAGTTCTTC,CASSVEGLHNEQFF